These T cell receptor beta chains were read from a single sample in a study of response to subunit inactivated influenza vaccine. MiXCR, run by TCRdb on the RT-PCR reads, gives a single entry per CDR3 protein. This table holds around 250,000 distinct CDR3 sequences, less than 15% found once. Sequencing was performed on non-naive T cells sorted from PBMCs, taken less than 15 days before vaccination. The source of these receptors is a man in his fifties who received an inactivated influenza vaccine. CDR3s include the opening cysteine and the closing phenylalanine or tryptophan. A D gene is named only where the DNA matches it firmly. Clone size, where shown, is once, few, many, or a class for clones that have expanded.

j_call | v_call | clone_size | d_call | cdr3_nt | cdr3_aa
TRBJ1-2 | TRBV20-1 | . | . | TGCAGTGCTAGAGGGGTGTGGGGCTACACCTTC | CSARGVWGYTF
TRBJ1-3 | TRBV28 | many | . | TGTGCCAGCATTACCGGGGGCGGCTCTGGAAACACCATATATTTT | CASITGGGSGNTIYF
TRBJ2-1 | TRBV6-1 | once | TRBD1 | TGTGCCAGCAGTCCTCTGGGACAGGGGGTGAACAATGAGCAGTTCTTC | CASSPLGQGVNNEQFF
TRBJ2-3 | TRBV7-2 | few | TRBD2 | TGTGCCAGCAGCTTAACAGCTAGCGGGAGAACAGATACGCAGTATTTT | CASSLTASGRTDTQYF
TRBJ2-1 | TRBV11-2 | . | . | TGTGCCAGCAGCTTAGAAGGGACGTATCACAATGAGCAGTTCTTC | CASSLEGTYHNEQFF
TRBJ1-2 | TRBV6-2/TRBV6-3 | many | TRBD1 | TGTGCCAGCAGTTACGGGACAGCGGCTAACTATGGCTACACCTTC | CASSYGTAANYGYTF
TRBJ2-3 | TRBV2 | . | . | TGTGCCAGCAACCCCCTCCTCTGGAATGATACGCAGTATTTT | CASNPLLWNDTQYF
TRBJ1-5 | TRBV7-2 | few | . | TGTGCCAGCAGCTTCCACCTAGGGCAGCCCCAGCATTTT | CASSFHLGQPQHF
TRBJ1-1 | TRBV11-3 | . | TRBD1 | TGTGCCAGCAGCGCACAGGGGGCGAACACTGAAGCTTTCTTT | CASSAQGANTEAFF
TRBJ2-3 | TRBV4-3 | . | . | TGCGCCAGCAGCCAAGAAAGGAGGATGGGCACAGATACGCAGTATTTT | CASSQERRMGTDTQYF
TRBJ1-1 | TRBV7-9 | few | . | TGTGCCAGCAGCTTGATAGGGAGTAACACTGAAGCTTTCTTT | CASSLIGSNTEAFF
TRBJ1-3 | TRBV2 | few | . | TGTGCCAGCAGTGAAGCTGACACGTTCGGAAACACCATATATTTT | CASSEADTFGNTIYF
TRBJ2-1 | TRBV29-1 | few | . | TGCAGCTCCACCGCCGGGACTCCCAATGAGCAGTTCTTC | CSSTAGTPNEQFF
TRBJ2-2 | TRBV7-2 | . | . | TGTGCCAGCAGCCCCAGCAGGAGAGTTGGAACCGGGGAGCTGTTTTTT | CASSPSRRVGTGELFF
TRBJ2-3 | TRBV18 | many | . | TGTGCCAGCTCACCACTAGCGATTACAGATACGCAGTATTTT | CASSPLAITDTQYF
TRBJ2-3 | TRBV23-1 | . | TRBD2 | TGCGCCAGCAGCCAAGATGATAACAGGCTTAGCGGGGGGATTAGCACAGATACGCAGTATTTT | CASSQDDNRLSGGISTDTQYF
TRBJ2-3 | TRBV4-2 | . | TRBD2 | TGTGCCAGCAGCCAAGATGAGCGGGAGGGAGATACGCAGTATTTT | CASSQDEREGDTQYF
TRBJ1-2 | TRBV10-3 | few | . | TGTGCCATCAGTGAGAGGGTTAGGACGGCGGTCGACTACACCTTC | CAISERVRTAVDYTF
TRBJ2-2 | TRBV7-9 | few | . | TGTGCCAGCAGCTCCTGGTTAGGGGCCGGGGAGCTGTTTTTT | CASSSWLGAGELFF
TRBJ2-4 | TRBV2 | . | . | TGTGCCAGCAGATTCCAAGCGGACATTCAGTACTTC | CASRFQADIQYF
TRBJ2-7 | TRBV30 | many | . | TGTGCCTGGAAGGACTTTTCGACCTACGAGCAGTACTTC | CAWKDFSTYEQYF
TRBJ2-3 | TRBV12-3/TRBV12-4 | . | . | TGTGCCAGCAGTGGGATGAGACGTACGCAGTATTTT | CASSGMRRTQYF
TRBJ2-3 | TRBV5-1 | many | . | TGCGCCAGCAGCTTGTCGCCAGGAGATACGCAGTATTTT | CASSLSPGDTQYF
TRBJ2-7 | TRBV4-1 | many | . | TGCGCCAGCAGCCAAGATTTACGGTTGCGCGAGCAGTACTTC | CASSQDLRLREQYF
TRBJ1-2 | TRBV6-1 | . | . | TGTGCCAGCAGTCCCCTCCGGGACACCACCTATGGCTACACCTTC | CASSPLRDTTYGYTF
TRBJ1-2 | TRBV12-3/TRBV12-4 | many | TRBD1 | TGTGCCAGCAGGGGACAGACTAACTATGGCTACACCTTC | CASRGQTNYGYTF
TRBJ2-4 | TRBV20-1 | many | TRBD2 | TGCAGTGCTAGAGAGTCCGGGACTAGCGGGGGCCTGGGAAACATTCAGTACTTC | CSARESGTSGGLGNIQYF
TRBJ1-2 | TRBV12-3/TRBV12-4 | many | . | TGTGCCAGCAGTATGACAGGATATGGCTACACCTTC | CASSMTGYGYTF
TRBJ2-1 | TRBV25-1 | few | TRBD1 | TGTGCCAGCAGTGACCCCGGGACAGGGTTGTTCTTC | CASSDPGTGLFF
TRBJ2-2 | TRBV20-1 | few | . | TGCAGTGCAAATTCCGGGACGGCCACCGGGGAGCTGTTTTTT | CSANSGTATGELFF
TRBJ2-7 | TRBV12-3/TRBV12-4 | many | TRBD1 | TGTGCCAGCAGTCGGACAGGGGGCTCCTACGAGCAGTACTTC | CASSRTGGSYEQYF
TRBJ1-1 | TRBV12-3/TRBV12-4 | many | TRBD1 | TGTGCCAGCAGTGGGACAGGGGGCACTGAAGCTTTCTTT | CASSGTGGTEAFF
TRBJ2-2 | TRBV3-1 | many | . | TGTGCCAGCAGCCAACAGGACAGTCACGGGGAGCTGTTTTTT | CASSQQDSHGELFF
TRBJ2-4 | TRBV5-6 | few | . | TGTGCCAGCAGCTCCTGGGTGGAAAACATTCAGTACTTC | CASSSWVENIQYF
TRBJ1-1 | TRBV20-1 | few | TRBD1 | TGCAGTGCTAGCAGTAGACAGGGCCTCACTGAAGCTTTCTTT | CSASSRQGLTEAFF
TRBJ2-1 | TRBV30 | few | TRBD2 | TGTGCCTGGAGCCTAACCGGGACTACATACAATGAGCAGTTCTTC | CAWSLTGTTYNEQFF
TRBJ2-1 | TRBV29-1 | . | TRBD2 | TGCAGCGTTGCGCGCCCGGGACTAGCGGGCCACAATGAGCAGTTCTTC | CSVARPGLAGHNEQFF
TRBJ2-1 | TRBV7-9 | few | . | TGTGCCAGCAGACCTCCCACGGGACCTAAATACAATGAGCAGTTCTTC | CASRPPTGPKYNEQFF
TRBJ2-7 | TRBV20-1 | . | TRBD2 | TGCAGTGCTGAACCGGGACTAGCGGGAGTGGGGGAGCAGTACTTC | CSAEPGLAGVGEQYF
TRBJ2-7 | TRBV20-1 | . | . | TGCAGTGCTAGTTCCTTCTACGAGCAGTACTTC | CSASSFYEQYF
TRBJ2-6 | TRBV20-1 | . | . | TGCAGTGCTAGAGACGCACCCGGGGCCAACGTCCTGACTTTC | CSARDAPGANVLTF
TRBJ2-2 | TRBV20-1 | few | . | TGCAGTGCTAGACCGCCAACCGACCCCGGGGAGCTGTTTTTT | CSARPPTDPGELFF
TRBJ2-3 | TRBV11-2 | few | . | TGTGCCAGCAGCACAGTGGGGACACACTCAGATACGCAGTATTTT | CASSTVGTHSDTQYF
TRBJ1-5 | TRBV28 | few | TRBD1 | TGTGCCAGCAGCAGCGGAGGACAGGGGTTGTTTCAGCCCCAGCATTTT | CASSSGGQGLFQPQHF
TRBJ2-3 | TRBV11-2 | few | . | TGTGCGACCACAGGGTCGGCGGGAGATACGCAGTATTTT | CATTGSAGDTQYF
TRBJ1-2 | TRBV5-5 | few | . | TGTGCCAGCAGCTCGGGCGGCGGCCTCGGCTACACCTTC | CASSSGGGLGYTF
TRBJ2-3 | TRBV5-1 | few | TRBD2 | TGCGCCAGCACCGTGGTTAGCGGGGGCACAGATACGCAGTATTTT | CASTVVSGGTDTQYF
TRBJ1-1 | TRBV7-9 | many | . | TGTGCCAGCAGCTTAAAAACCGAAGCTTTCTTT | CASSLKTEAFF
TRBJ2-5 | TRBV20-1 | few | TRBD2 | TGCAGTGCTAGAGAGGCTAGCGGGATTCTCGAGACCCAGTACTTC | CSAREASGILETQYF
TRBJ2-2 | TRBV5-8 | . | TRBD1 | TGTGCCAGCAGCTCTGGGACAGCTTCCACCGGGGAGCTGTTTTTT | CASSSGTASTGELFF
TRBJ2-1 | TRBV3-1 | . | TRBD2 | TGTGCCAGCAGCCCTAGGAATGCGGGGGGGTCCTACAATGAGCAGTTCTTC | CASSPRNAGGSYNEQFF
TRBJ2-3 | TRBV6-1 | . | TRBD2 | TGTGCCAGCAGGGTTGGGACTAGCGTGAATACGCAGTATTTT | CASRVGTSVNTQYF
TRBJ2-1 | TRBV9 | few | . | TGTGCCAGCAGCGTAGGTATGAATGAGCAGTTCTTC | CASSVGMNEQFF
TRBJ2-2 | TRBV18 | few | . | TGTGCCAGCTCACCTATGTCAGGGAACACCGGGGAGCTGTTTTTT | CASSPMSGNTGELFF
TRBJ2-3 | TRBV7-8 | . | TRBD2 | TGTGCCAGCAGCTTAGACCTAGCGGGAGTCACAGATACGCAGTATTTT | CASSLDLAGVTDTQYF